The T cell receptor beta chain described here comes from a study of T cells after yellow fever vaccination. Germline V gene data show CDR1 as SGHDN and CDR2 as FVKESK. The CDR3 runs 15 residues. The germline V and J ends were trimmed by 2 bases and 3 bases, with 8 bases remaining between them. Study outcomes and limitations: The booster saw the reappearance of most primary-vaccination clones (around 95% CD4, about 90% CD8). The presence of abundant clonotypes contaminating from the bulk population was possible in FACS-sorted repertoires. Secondary responses were weaker yet peaked faster, day 5 versus 15.

For TCR, cDNA came from 5'RACE template switching, which added a universal primer site and UMIs. TCRdb passed the 5' RACE reads through MiXCR, listing each CDR3 protein once. This sample carries 450,000 to 600,000 distinct CDR3 sequences, 13% of them seen once, and the ten largest clones take around an eighth. As for this clonotype: Its antigen is still unknown.

This sample comprised PBMCs, obtained on the day of the yellow fever booster vaccination. This TCR derives from a man aged 30 to 45 who received the YFV17D yellow fever vaccine. This rearrangement joins TRBV14 to TRBJ2-6, with a possible D match to TRBD1 (5 bases). Here the CDR3 reads CASSQTGFGANVLTF. The CDR3 region has the DNA TGTGCCAGCAGCCAAACAGGTTTTGGGGCCAACGTCCTGACTTTC.